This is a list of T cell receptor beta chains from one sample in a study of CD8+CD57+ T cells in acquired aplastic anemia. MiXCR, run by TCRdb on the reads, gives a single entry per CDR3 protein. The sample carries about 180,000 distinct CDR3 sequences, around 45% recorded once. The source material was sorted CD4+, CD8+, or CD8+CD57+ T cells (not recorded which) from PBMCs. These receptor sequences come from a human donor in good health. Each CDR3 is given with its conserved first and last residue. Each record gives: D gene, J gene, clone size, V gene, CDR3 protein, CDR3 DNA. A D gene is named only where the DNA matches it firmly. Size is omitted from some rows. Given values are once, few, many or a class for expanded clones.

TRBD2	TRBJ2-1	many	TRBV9	CASSVDPSGRANEQFF	TGTGCCAGCAGCGTAGATCCTAGCGGGAGGGCCAATGAGCAGTTCTTC
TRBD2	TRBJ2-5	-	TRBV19	CASSLAGGGVETQHF	TGTGCCAGCAGCTTGGCGGGAGGAGGGGTAGAGACCCAGCATTTC
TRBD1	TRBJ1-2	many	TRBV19	CASSTGTGASWSGYTF	TGTGCCAGTAGTACAGGGACAGGGGCGTCTTGGAGTGGCTACACCTTC
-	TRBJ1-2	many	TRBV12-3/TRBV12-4	CASSFGEATYGYTF	TGTGCCAGCAGTTTTGGGGAAGCCACCTATGGCTACACCTTC
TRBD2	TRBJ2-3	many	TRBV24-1	CATSDRGLAADTQYF	TGTGCCACCAGTGACAGAGGACTAGCGGCAGATACGCAGTATTTT
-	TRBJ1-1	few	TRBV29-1	CSVEGVDGQLAAFF	TGCAGCGTTGAAGGAGTTGACGGACAGCTAGCAGCTTTCTTT
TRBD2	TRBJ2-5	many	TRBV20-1	CSANARAGGVKTQYF	TGCAGTGCTAACGCCCGGGCGGGGGGCGTAAAGACCCAGTACTTC
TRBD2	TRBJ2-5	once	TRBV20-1	CSARKTSGRRETQYF	TGCAGTGCTAGAAAGACTAGCGGGAGACGCGAGACCCAGTACTTC
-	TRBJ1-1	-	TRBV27	CASSLFGGRLNTEAFF	TGTGCCAGCAGTTTATTCGGGGGAAGACTGAACACTGAAGCTTTCTTT
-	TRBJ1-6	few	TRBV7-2	CATADISNSPLHF	TGTGCCACCGCGGACATAAGTAATTCACCCCTCCACTTT